This entry features one T cell receptor beta chain sequence. This entry comes from a study of blood T cell repertoires in COVID-19. The table came from immunoSEQ multiplex PCR; TCRdb's copy has only in-frame clones and leaves some out. The table shows approximately 70,000 clones, with approximately 88% occurring only once. The receptor's source is an older woman with acute or convalescent COVID-19. Source material: peripheral blood.

The CDR3 region is CASSTQGKGGYTF. CDR3 sequence (DNA): TGTGCCAGTAGTACACAGGGGAAGGGAGGCTACACCTTC. The J gene is TRBJ1-2, the V gene TRBV19; 7 bases are shared with TRBD1. V was pared by 4 bases and J by 8 bases, with 7 bases of the junction left unmatched. Per the germline V gene, CDR1 is LNHDA and CDR2 is SQIVND (reference sequence). The CDR3 is 13 amino acids.